A single sample is the source of the 28 T cell receptor beta chains below, sequenced in a study of siplizumab effects on memory and regulatory T cells. The assay was immunoSEQ multiplex PCR, and TCRdb's table has in-frame clones only and misses some. The table shows 100,000 or so clones, with around 90% occurring only once. Sequenced material: non-Treg CD4+ T cells sorted from blood. The receptors here all came from a human donor in good health.

This chain connects TRBV5-1 to TRBJ2-1, with a weak D call TRBD2 (5 bases). V lost 1 base to trimming and J lost 4 bases, with 6 bases between them. Germline V gene lookup returns CDR1 SGHRS and CDR2 YFSETQ. This CDR3 spans 13 amino acids. The CDR3 reads CASSLREYNEQFF. In nucleotides, the CDR3 is TGCGCCAGCAGCTTGAGGGAGTACAATGAGCAGTTCTTC.

The chain links TRBV7-3 to TRBJ1-1; a weak D match, TRBD1 (5 bases). Deletions cut 4 bases from V and 3 bases from J, with 9 bases between. This CDR3 region has 13 residues. The V gene's germline CDR1 is SGHTA and CDR2 FQGTGA. This chain's CDR3 is CASSSNRYTEAFF. The CDR3 region has the DNA TGTGCCAGCAGCTCCAACAGGTACACTGAAGCTTTCTTT.

This rearrangement joins TRBV11-3 to TRBJ2-1; TRBD2 agrees at 12 bases. J was trimmed by 0 bases and V by 5 bases; bases with no gene match: 5. Germline V CDR1 and CDR2: SGHNT, YENEEA. CDR3 length: 17 amino acids. The CDR3 bases are TGTGCCAGCAGCCCGCGACTAGCGGGGGACTCCTACAATGAGCAGTTCTTC. The encoded protein is CASSPRLAGDSYNEQFF.

This rearrangement joins TRBV5-3 to TRBJ2-7; D is undetermined. TRBV5-3 is an ORF, and what it does is uncertain. Trimming removed 3 bases at V and 2 bases at J, with 15 bases between. This CDR3 spans 15 amino acids. CDR3 sequence (DNA): TGTGCCAGAAGCTCTCCCTGGGAAGGACCCTACGAGCAGTACTTC. Its protein is CARSSPWEGPYEQYF.

This chain uses TRBV7-8 with TRBJ2-6; D gene ambiguous. Germline V gene sequence: CDR1 SGHVS, CDR2 FQNEAQ. Trimming cost V 4 bases and J 0 bases, with 7 bases left between them. The CDR3 runs 15 residues. CDR3: CASSWTSSGANVLTF. The CDR3 DNA is TGTGCCAGCAGCTGGACGAGCTCTGGGGCCAACGTCCTGACTTTC. Full variable domain (outside the CDR3, taken from reference TRBV7-8 and TRBJ2-6): GAGVSQSPRYKVAKRGQDVALRCDPISGHVSLFWYQQALGQGPEFLTYFQNEAQLDKSGLPSDRFFAERPEGSVSTLKIQRTQQEDSAVYLCASSWTSSGANVLTFGAGSRLTVL.

This clone was recorded once. The J gene is TRBJ2-1, the V gene TRBV19; 12 positions agree with TRBD2. The V segment lost 3 bases and the J segment 4 bases; nucleotides outside the gene matches: 13. CDR3 size: 19 residues. Germline assignment: CDR1 LNHDA and CDR2 SQIVND (reference sequence). CDR3 sequence reads: CASSIGGELAGGPYNEQFF. The CDR3 bases are TGTGCCAGTAGTATCGGGGGGGAACTAGCGGGAGGCCCATACAATGAGCAGTTCTTC.

The V and J genes are TRBV10-3 and TRBJ2-3, with a weak D call TRBD1 (6 bases). CDR3 length equals 14 residues. Trimming pared 8 bases from V and 0 bases from J, leaving 12 bases between. Germline V gene lookup returns CDR1 ENHRY and CDR2 SYGVKD. CDR3 sequence (DNA): TGTGCCATCGGCACGGGACACAGCACAGATACGCAGTATTTT. Translation: CAIGTGHSTDTQYF.

The chain is built from TRBV9 and TRBJ2-5; no firm D call. The J call could be wrong; TRBJ2-7 is a better fit for the DNA end. There are 15 residues in the CDR3. CDR1 is SGDLS, CDR2 YYNGEE, per germline. The CDR3 loop is CASSVSQRAPGEQYF. The CDR3 DNA follows: TGTGCCAGCAGCGTATCCCAGAGAGCTCCAGGCGAGCAGTACTTC.

V gene TRBV30 combines with J gene TRBJ2-5; D uncertain. Germline loops: CDR1 GTSNPN, CDR2 SVGIG (reference sequence). The CDR3 length is 11 residues. V was cut by 0 bases and J by 5 bases, with 4 bases left in between. The CDR3 coding sequence is TGTGCCTGGAGTGTACGGGAGACCCAGTACTTC. The encoded protein is CAWSVRETQYF. The full variable domain, its missing parts supplied by reference TRBV30 and TRBJ2-5, is SQTIHQWPATLVQPVGSPLSLECTVEGTSNPNLYWYRQAAGRGLQLLFYSVGIGQISSEVPQNLSASRPQDRQFILSSKKLLLSDSGFYLCAWSVRETQYFGPGTRLLVL.

The chain recombines TRBV4-2 with TRBJ1-1; 8 bases are shared with TRBD1. With V trimmed by 0 bases and J by 0 bases, 15 bases remained unmatched. The CDR3 contains 20 residues. The germline V gene has CDR1 LGHNA and CDR2 YNFKEQ. This CDR3 reads CASSQDIRTGTTPLNTEAFF. The DNA of the CDR3 is TGTGCCAGCAGCCAAGATATTCGGACAGGGACGACGCCCCTGAACACTGAAGCTTTCTTT.

The chain recombines TRBV7-2 with TRBJ1-2, with 7 bases that match TRBD1. The CDR3 runs to 15 residues. Germline CDR1 is SGHTA and CDR2 is FQGNSA. Unmatched junction bases numbered 13, after V lost 6 bases and J lost 6 bases. CDR3 coding DNA: TGTGCCAGCAGTTGGCCGGGAGCAGGGGGTGATGGCTACACCTTC. Its protein product is CASSWPGAGGDGYTF.

This chain uses TRBV7-6 with TRBJ1-1; D unclear. The V end lost 2 bases, the J end lost 0 bases, and 4 bases lay between the germline ends. This CDR3 comprises 13 residues. Germline values: CDR1 SGHVS, CDR2 FNYEAQ. The CDR3 sequence is CASSLSVNTEAFF. The DNA of the CDR3 is TGTGCCAGCAGCTTATCAGTGAACACTGAAGCTTTCTTT.

The rearrangement uses TRBV9 and TRBJ2-2; D perhaps matches TRBD2 (6 bases). Germline loops: CDR1 SGDLS, CDR2 YYNGEE. There are 17 residues in the CDR3. Deletions cut 4 bases from V and 0 bases from J, with 16 bases between. The CDR3 region has the DNA TGTGCCAGCAGCCCTGATGCAATAGCGGCGAACACCGGGGAGCTGTTTTTT. Translation: CASSPDAIAANTGELFF.

The J gene is TRBJ2-5, the V gene TRBV12-5; TRBD1 might be the D (5 bases). Between the trimmed V and J ends, which lost 1 base and 4 bases, there was a span of 10 bases. Germline V lookup: CDR1 LGHNT, CDR2 FRNRAP. The CDR3 contains 14 residues. The CDR3 loop is CASGLGQLRETQYF. CDR3 in DNA: TGTGCTAGTGGTTTGGGACAGTTAAGAGAGACCCAGTACTTC.

The rearrangement links TRBV18 to TRBJ2-5, with 7 bases identical to TRBD1. This CDR3 contains 16 residues. Germline loops: CDR1 KGHSH, CDR2 LQKENI. With V trimmed by 3 bases and J by 2 bases, 9 bases remained unmatched. CDR3 sequence reads: CASSPRVGTEQETQYF. The CDR3 coding sequence is TGTGCCAGCTCACCCCGGGTCGGGACAGAGCAAGAGACCCAGTACTTC.

This clone was seen a few times. V and J are TRBV2 and TRBJ1-1; D gene uncertain. Germline V gene data show CDR1 as SNHLY and CDR2 as FYNNEI. V lost 4 bases and J lost 9, with 12 bases in between. This CDR3 comprises 12 residues. The CDR3 bases are TGTGCCAGCAGTGCCATGAGCGGTAAAGCTTTCTTT. As protein: CASSAMSGKAFF.

This clone was seen only a few times. This sequence joins TRBV9 and TRBJ2-3; D is undetermined. CDR1 SGDLS and CDR2 YYNGEE come from the germline V gene. The CDR3 is 14 residues long. Trimming shortened V by 0 bases and J by 0 bases, and 5 bases separated the two germline ends. The CDR3 sequence: CASSVGSSTDTQYF. CDR3 nucleotides: TGTGCCAGCAGCGTAGGCTCAAGCACAGATACGCAGTATTTT. Filled out from reference TRBV9 and TRBJ2-3, the complete variable domain reads DSGVTQTPKHLITATGQRVTLRCSPRSGDLSVYWYQQSLDQGLQFLIQYYNGEERAKGNILERFSAQQFPDLHSELNLSSLELGDSALYFCASSVGSSTDTQYFGPGTRLTVL.

The rearrangement uses TRBV30 and TRBJ1-2; unclear D gene. The CDR3 runs 13 residues. Germline lookup yields CDR1 GTSNPN and CDR2 SVGIG (reference sequence). Trimming removed 1 base from V and 0 bases from J, with 6 bases in between. The CDR3 here is CAWSDGPNYGYTF. The CDR3 region has the DNA TGTGCCTGGAGTGACGGACCTAACTATGGCTACACCTTC. Looking up the rest from reference TRBV30 and TRBJ1-2 gives the full variable domain: SQTIHQWPATLVQPVGSPLSLECTVEGTSNPNLYWYRQAAGRGLQLLFYSVGIGQISSEVPQNLSASRPQDRQFILSSKKLLLSDSGFYLCAWSDGPNYGYTFGSGTRLTVV.

J is TRBJ1-2 and V is TRBV28, with TRBD1 as a possible D gene (6 bases). Trimming cost V 6 bases and J 7 bases, with 12 bases left between them. CDR1 is MDHEN, CDR2 SYDVKM, per germline. The CDR3 length is 12 residues. DNA of the CDR3: TGTGCCAGCAGCCAGGGGTTTTCTGGCTACACCTTC. Its protein is CASSQGFSGYTF.

CDR3 nucleotide sequence: TGTGCCAGCAGCCCCCTACAGGGGGAGGCAAACATTCAGTACTTC. Encoded protein: CASSPLQGEANIQYF. This sequence joins TRBV2 and TRBJ2-4; 8 bases agree with TRBD1. The CDR3 contains 15 residues. From germline, CDR1 is SNHLY and CDR2 FYNNEI. V lost 6 bases to trimming and J lost 6 bases; unmatched junction nucleotides: 10.

The CDR3 is CASSLIGDTGELFF. CDR3 sequence (DNA): TGTGCCAGCAGCTTAATTGGTGACACCGGGGAGCTGTTTTTT. V gene TRBV7-2 combines with J gene TRBJ2-2; D uncertain. This CDR3 spans 14 amino acids. V lost 2 bases, J lost 3 bases, and 7 bases lay in between. Per the germline V gene, CDR1 is SGHTA and CDR2 is FQGNSA.

This clone was detected only once. The chain uses TRBV11-2 and TRBJ2-5; 12 positions match TRBD2. CDR1 and CDR2 (germline): SGHAT, FQNNGV. The CDR3 has 16 amino acids. V trimming: 5 bases; J trimming: 5 bases; junction bases outside the gene matches: 9. The CDR3 spells CASSAGTSGYYETQYF. The CDR3 coding sequence is TGTGCCAGCAGCGCAGGGACTAGCGGGTACTACGAGACCCAGTACTTC.

The chain combines TRBV30 with TRBJ2-1; 8 nucleotides match TRBD2. The V segment lost 3 bases and the J segment 7 bases; nucleotides outside the gene matches: 5. The CDR3 consists of 13 residues. CDR1 GTSNPN and CDR2 SVGIG come from the germline V gene (reference sequence). This chain's CDR3 is CAWRGLVANEQFF. In DNA form, the CDR3 reads TGTGCCTGGAGGGGACTAGTAGCGAATGAGCAGTTCTTC.

V is TRBV5-1 and J is TRBJ1-4; weak D call: TRBD1 (5 bases). This CDR3 spans 14 amino acids. Germline loops: CDR1 SGHRS, CDR2 YFSETQ. Trimming stripped 7 bases from V and 7 bases from J, with 17 bases between. CDR3 residues: CASSRGGDPEKLFF. The CDR3 nucleotides are TGCGCCAGCTCGCGAGGAGGGGACCCTGAAAAACTGTTTTTT. Filled out from reference TRBV5-1 and TRBJ1-4, the complete variable domain reads KAGVTQTPRYLIKTRGQQVTLSCSPISGHRSVSWYQQTPGQGLQFLFEYFSETQRNKGNFPGRFSGRQFSNSRSEMNVSTLELGDSALYLCASSRGGDPEKLFFGSGTQLSVL.

V and J are TRBV27 and TRBJ1-2; possibly TRBD1 for D (5 bases). The CDR3 is made up of 13 amino acids. V lost 2 bases to trimming and J lost 8 bases, with 12 bases between them. CDR1 MNHEY and CDR2 SMNVEV come from the germline V gene (reference sequence). The CDR3 reads CASSLRPGDGYTF. Here the CDR3 DNA reads TGTGCCAGCAGTTTACGGCCGGGGGACGGCTACACCTTC.

The chain carries TRBV7-6 and TRBJ2-1; perhaps TRBD2 as D (6 bases). V shed 5 bases and J shed 10 bases, with 12 bases lying between them. The length of the CDR3 is 12 residues. The germline V gene encodes CDR1 SGHVS and CDR2 FNYEAQ. The CDR3 sequence: CASSPGSMEQFF. The DNA for the CDR3 is TGTGCCAGCAGCCCCGGGAGCATGGAGCAGTTCTTC.

The chain couples TRBV11-2 to TRBJ2-7, with TRBD1 matching 8 bases. V was clipped by 3 bases and J by 6 bases; unmatched bases: 1. The CDR3 consists of 12 residues. Germline-derived CDR1 and CDR2 are SGHAT and FQNNGV. CDR3 sequence: CASSLDRAEQYF. For the CDR3, the DNA is TGTGCCAGCAGCTTGGACAGGGCCGAGCAGTACTTC. The whole variable domain, remainder taken from reference TRBV11-2 and TRBJ2-7, is EAGVAQSPRYKIIEKRQSVAFWCNPISGHATLYWYQQILGQGPKLLIQFQNNGVVDDSQLPKDRFSAERLKGVDSTLKIQPAKLEDSAVYLCASSLDRAEQYFGPGTRLTVT.

CDR3 sequence: CASTSPRNTEAFF. The DNA of the CDR3 is TGTGCCAGCACCTCCCCAAGAAACACTGAAGCTTTCTTT. The chain links TRBV11-3 to TRBJ1-1; no firm D call. The CDR3 runs 13 residues. Trimming removed 7 bases from V and 2 bases from J, with 11 bases in between. CDR1 and CDR2 from the germline V gene are SGHNT and YENEEA.